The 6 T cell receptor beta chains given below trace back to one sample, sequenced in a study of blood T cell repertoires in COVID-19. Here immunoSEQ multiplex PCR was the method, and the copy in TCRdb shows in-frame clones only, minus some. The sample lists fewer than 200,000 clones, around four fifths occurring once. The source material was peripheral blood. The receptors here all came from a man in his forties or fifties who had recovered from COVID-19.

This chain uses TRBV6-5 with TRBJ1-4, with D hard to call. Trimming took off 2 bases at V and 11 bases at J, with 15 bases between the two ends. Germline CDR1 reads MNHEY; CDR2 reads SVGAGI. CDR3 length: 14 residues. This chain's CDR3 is CASSYGQRGGKLFF. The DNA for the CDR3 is TGTGCCAGCAGTTACGGGCAGCGGGGTGGGAAACTGTTTTTT.

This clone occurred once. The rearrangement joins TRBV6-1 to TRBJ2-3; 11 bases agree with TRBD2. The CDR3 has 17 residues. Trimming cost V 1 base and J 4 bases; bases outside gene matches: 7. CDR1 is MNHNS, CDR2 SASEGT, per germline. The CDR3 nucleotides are TGTGCCAGCAGTGAAGTAGCGGGGGGGCAAGGTGCAGATACGCAGTATTTT. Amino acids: CASSEVAGGQGADTQYF.

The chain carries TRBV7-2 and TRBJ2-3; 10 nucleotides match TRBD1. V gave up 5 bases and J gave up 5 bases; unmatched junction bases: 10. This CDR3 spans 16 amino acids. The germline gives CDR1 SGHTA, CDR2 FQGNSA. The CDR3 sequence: CASSHRDRGHIDTQYF. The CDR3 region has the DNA TGTGCCAGCAGCCACCGGGACAGGGGCCACATAGATACGCAGTATTTT.

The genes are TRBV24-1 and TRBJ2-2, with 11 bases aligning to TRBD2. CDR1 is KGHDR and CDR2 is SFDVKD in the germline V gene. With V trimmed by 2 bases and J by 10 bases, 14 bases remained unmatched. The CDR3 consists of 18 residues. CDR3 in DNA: TGTGCCACCAGTGATTCTGAGGTTACTAGCGGGAGAAAAGCGGAGCTGTTTTTT. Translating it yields CATSDSEVTSGRKAELFF.

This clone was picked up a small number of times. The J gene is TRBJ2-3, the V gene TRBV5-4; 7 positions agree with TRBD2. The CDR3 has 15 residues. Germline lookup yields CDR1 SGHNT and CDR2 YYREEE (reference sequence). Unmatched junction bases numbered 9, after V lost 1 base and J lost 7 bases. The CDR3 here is CASSLKSGASYTQYF. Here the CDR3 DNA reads TGTGCCAGCAGCTTGAAGAGCGGGGCTAGCTATACGCAGTATTTT.

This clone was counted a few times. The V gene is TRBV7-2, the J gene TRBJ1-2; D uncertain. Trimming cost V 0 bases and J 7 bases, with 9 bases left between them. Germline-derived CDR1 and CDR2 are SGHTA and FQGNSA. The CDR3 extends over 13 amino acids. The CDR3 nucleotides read TGTGCCAGCAGCTTAGCGTACGGGTCTGGCTACACCTTC. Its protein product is CASSLAYGSGYTF.